The clone carrying this TCR beta chain has a single count. The antigen is not known. Genes and germline come from the mouse. The CDR3 end lies 1 residue beyond the end of the read and is filled in from the germline J gene. Time point given: mouse harvest day 7 after allogeneic transplant. Each mouse received 10^7 T-cell-depleted marrow cells plus 10^6 splenic CD5+ T cells by tail vein. Mice had MHC-mismatched B6 into BALB/c GVHD, sampled day 7 or 14. This sample is drawn from a study of tissue T cells after allogeneic stem cell transplantation. Overall study results and limits: Anatomically similar tissues had similar TCR repertoires within each patient. This small cohort was clinically heterogeneous, and sampling depth was a limitation. Only a limited share of tissue TCRs appeared in blood or spleen.

The CDR3 covers 13 residues. Germline CDR1 reads KGHTA; CDR2 reads FQNQQP. Generated by immunoSEQ multiplex PCR, the TCRdb table keeps only in-frame clones and is missing some. The top ten clones hold approximately 3.5% of a sample with fewer than 7,500 clones, roughly 53% of them seen once. The specimen was gut tissue. This receptor was taken from a female BALB/c mouse given C57BL/6 T cells with graft-versus-host disease after an allogeneic hematopoietic cell transplant. This chain joins TRBV23 and TRBJ2-4; the tabulated D call, TRBD1, remains unverified against the DNA. The covered CDR3 bases are TGCTCCAGCAGTCAATCTGACAGAAACACCTTGTAC. This codes for CSSSQSDRNTLY. The whole CDR3 protein reads CSSSQSDRNTLYF.